These T cell receptor beta chains were read from a single sample in a study of OX40 agonist ivuxolimab in advanced cancers. The table came from immunoSEQ multiplex PCR; TCRdb's copy has only in-frame clones and leaves some out. The data hold approximately 60,000 clones, with around 89% observed a single time. The sequencing used CD4+ or CD8+ T cells sorted from blood, collected in a trial of the OX40 agonist ivuxolimab. Receptor source: an adult with an advanced solid tumor such as melanoma, head and neck, liver or kidney cancer. CDR3s include the opening cysteine and the closing phenylalanine or tryptophan. The order of the fields is clone size, J gene, V gene, CDR3 protein. Rows give clone size only sometimes, using once, few, many, or a class for an expanded clone.

NA,TRBJ2-1,TRBV7-9,CASSLTSGGSYNEQFF
NA,TRBJ2-3,TRBV27,CASQTGISTDTQYF
NA,TRBJ2-7,TRBV6-1,CASSEAWRSYEQYF
NA,TRBJ2-3,TRBV9,CASSPTGLAGTDTQYF
NA,TRBJ2-5,TRBV27,CASSHSPGREKETQYF
NA,TRBJ2-7,TRBV19,CASSETGDSYEQYF
NA,TRBJ2-7,TRBV11-2,CASSLVSGSGSYEQYF
NA,TRBJ2-2,TRBV11-2,CASSPPLVAENTGELFF
NA,TRBJ1-2,TRBV5-6,CASSTHRDGIFTNYGYTF
once,TRBJ2-1,TRBV27,CASSLGQEQFF
NA,TRBJ2-7,TRBV5-1,CASSLEHSYEQYF
NA,TRBJ1-4,TRBV25-1,CASSDPLEGEKLFF
NA,TRBJ1-1,TRBV7-3,CASSFWGTANTEAFF
NA,TRBJ2-3,TRBV15,CATSRVPLDTQYF
NA,TRBJ1-2,TRBV5-6,CASSLDSYYGYTF
NA,TRBJ2-1,TRBV6-5,CASKTSGGYNEQFF
NA,TRBJ2-7,TRBV5-4,CASTETDSYEQYF
NA,TRBJ1-3,TRBV11-3,CASSFGAGNTIYF
NA,TRBJ2-7,TRBV13,CASSLGQGYEQYF
NA,TRBJ1-1,TRBV14,CASSQDWGIGEAFF
NA,TRBJ1-1,TRBV19,CASEDRTFSPEAFF
NA,TRBJ2-7,TRBV7-9,CASSLEHEQYF
NA,TRBJ1-1,TRBV27,CASSPPLWSGTEAFF
NA,TRBJ1-1,TRBV29-1,CSATRLGTEAFF
NA,TRBJ2-1,TRBV27,CASSLASGQTYNEQFF
NA,TRBJ2-3,TRBV2,CASSVGGTDTQYF
NA,TRBJ2-3,TRBV6-4,CASSDTGGTDTQYF
NA,TRBJ1-1,TRBV7-9,CASSLGGTGARNTEAFF
NA,TRBJ2-3,TRBV19,CASSIDVSADTQYF
NA,TRBJ2-7,TRBV5-4,CASSLSRKGDYEQYF
NA,TRBJ1-4,TRBV2,CASGGTGATNEKLFF
NA,TRBJ2-1,TRBV29-1,CSLKGSGRPKSSYNEQFF
once,TRBJ2-7,TRBV7-9,CASSLATDPRGYEQYF
once,TRBJ2-5,TRBV27,CASSLGGPRTQYF
NA,TRBJ2-7,TRBV20-1,CSARWGEQYF
NA,TRBJ2-5,TRBV7-9,CASSFGETQYF
NA,TRBJ2-1,TRBV4-2,CASSQLSNEQFF
NA,TRBJ1-1,TRBV28,CASSLIGGEDLNTEAFF
NA,TRBJ1-6,TRBV7-8,CASSLDPRTVYSPLHF
NA,TRBJ1-1,TRBV7-9,CASSLGPTGIYTEAFF
NA,TRBJ2-1,TRBV27,CASTGASGPYNEQFF
NA,TRBJ2-7,TRBV10-1,CASSESSGYEQYF
NA,TRBJ2-3,TRBV7-9,CASSPRVAGVHDTQYF
NA,TRBJ2-1,TRBV9,CASSEWGTSYNEQFF
NA,TRBJ2-3,TRBV11-2,CASSFGTGGADTQYF
NA,TRBJ1-4,TRBV28,CASSQGQGNEKLFF
NA,TRBJ1-1,TRBV6-5,CASRSGTEAFF
NA,TRBJ1-2,TRBV19,CASSIPPAYGYTF
NA,TRBJ1-2,TRBV4-1,CASSQVESNYGYTF
NA,TRBJ1-2,TRBV19,CASSIGWGLYGYTF
NA,TRBJ2-7,TRBV11-3,CASSLAGVHEQYF